The T cell receptor beta chain under discussion was sequenced for a study of vaccination effects on CD4 cells after COVID-19. Study-wide background: It was a median of 72 days after the second dose that post-vaccine samples were obtained. The study's findings and limits: Vaccine- and infection-induced clones showed marked clonal contraction late following vaccination.

Following 10 days of culture, CD4+ T cells were isolated. The cohort was immunized with two doses of either the BNT162b2 or mRNA-1273 vaccine. Having tested negative for nucleocapsid antibodies, the vaccine recipients showed no prior SARS-CoV-2 infection. CDR1 WNHNN and CDR2 SYGVQD come from the germline V gene (reference sequence). The length of the CDR3 is 15 residues. J lost 5 bases, V lost 6 bases, and 5 bases had no gene match. With regard to this clone: Its specificity is unknown.

Using immunoSEQ multiplex PCR, the repertoire was profiled, and TCRdb retains in-frame clones only, with some absent. Of tens of thousands of clones listed, around 84% are singletons. The rearrangement uses TRBV10-1 and TRBJ2-2; 11 bases match TRBD2. The origin of this receptor is a human donor who received a COVID-19 vaccine. Source: CD4+ T cells from PBMCs cultured without peptide, taken after COVID-19 vaccination. The CDR3 DNA reads TGCGCCAGCAGCCTACTAGCGGGAGAAACCGGGGAGCTGTTTTTT. Translated: CASSLLAGETGELFF.